These 20 T cell receptor beta chains share one sample of origin, sequenced in a study of sequential checkpoint blockade in melanoma. The assay was immunoSEQ multiplex PCR, and TCRdb's table has in-frame clones only and misses some. The sample yields 15,000 or so clones, 85% to 95% seen once. Treatment given: randomized to nivolumab then ipilimumab (arm A) or the reverse (arm B). The material was CD8+ T cells sorted from blood (inferred from file names), obtained from a patient given nivolumab and ipilimumab in sequence. Source of these receptors: a human donor with melanoma.

In DNA, the CDR3 is TGCGCCAGCAGCCAGACTAGCGCCTACGAGCAGTACTTC. Translated, it gives CASSQTSAYEQYF. The genes are TRBV4-1 and TRBJ2-7, with 8 bases aligning to TRBD2. Looked up from germline, CDR1 is MGHRA and CDR2 is YSYEKL. After removal of 3 bases from V and 2 bases from J, the junction contained 0 bases not matched to a gene. The CDR3 covers 13 residues.

The chain carries TRBV19 and TRBJ2-1, with 8 bases identical to TRBD2. V was pared by 7 bases and J by 6 bases, with 5 bases of the junction left unmatched. From germline, CDR1 is LNHDA and CDR2 SQIVND (reference sequence). The CDR3 length is 13 residues. In nucleotides, the CDR3 is TGTGCCAGTACAAACCTAGCGGGCAATGAGCAGTTCTTC. Amino acids: CASTNLAGNEQFF.

The chain is built from TRBV28 and TRBJ1-3; D perhaps matches TRBD1 (5 bases). From germline, CDR1 is MDHEN and CDR2 SYDVKM. V lost 3 bases, J lost 0 bases, and 9 bases lay in between. There are 15 residues in the CDR3. The CDR3 sequence is CASSLEGTSGNTIYF. CDR3 coding DNA: TGTGCCAGCAGTTTGGAGGGGACCTCTGGAAACACCATATATTTT.

CDR3 sequence reads: CASSYLTEAFF. CDR3 nucleotide sequence: TGTGCCAGCAGTTACCTCACTGAAGCTTTCTTT. V is TRBV6-5 and J is TRBJ1-1; D not certain. The CDR3 consists of 11 residues. The germline V gene has CDR1 MNHEY and CDR2 SVGAGI. Trimming stripped 2 bases from V and 4 bases from J, with 2 bases between.

The genes are TRBV7-2 and TRBJ1-5; D is perhaps TRBD1 (6 bases). The CDR3 is made up of 13 amino acids. The germline V gene encodes CDR1 SGHTA and CDR2 FQGNSA. The V and J ends lost 3 bases and 5 bases respectively, with 8 bases between them. CDR3 sequence reads: CASSFGTYQPQHF. DNA for the CDR3: TGTGCCAGCAGCTTTGGGACATATCAGCCCCAGCATTTT.

V and J are TRBV7-9 and TRBJ1-3; 7 bases are shared with TRBD1. Losses at the gene ends were 5 bases for V and 4 bases for J; bases not matched to a gene: 17. In germline, CDR1 is SEHNR, CDR2 FQNEAQ (reference sequence). The CDR3 has 18 residues. CDR3 protein: CASSRFTPQTGRGNTIYF. In nucleotides, the CDR3 is TGTGCCAGCAGCCGTTTTACCCCTCAGACAGGGCGGGGAAACACCATATATTTT. Based on the CDR3 plus reference TRBV7-9 and TRBJ1-3, the full variable domain is DTGVSQNPRHKITKRGQNVTFRCDPISEHNRLYWYRQTLGQGPEFLTYFQNEAQLEKSRLLSDRFSAERPKGSFSTLEIQRTEQGDSAMYLCASSRFTPQTGRGNTIYFGEGSWLTVV.

The chain uses TRBV7-2 and TRBJ2-7; D is unresolved. The CDR3 has 13 residues. Germline loops: CDR1 SGHTA, CDR2 FQGNSA. Deletions cut 3 bases from V and 2 bases from J, with 8 bases between. CDR3 sequence (DNA): TGTGCCAGCAGCTTGAGTACTACCTACGAGCAGTACTTC. Protein sequence: CASSLSTTYEQYF.

This clone was detected only once. This chain links TRBV6-6 with TRBJ1-2, with 7 bases matching TRBD1. CDR1 is MNHNY and CDR2 is SVGAGI in the germline V gene (reference sequence). The V gene end was trimmed by 6 bases and the J gene end by 6 bases; junction bases not matched to a gene: 10. The CDR3 runs 14 residues. The CDR3 region has the DNA TGTGCCAGCAGCCCTGACAGGGACTTAAATGGCTACACCTTC. Translated, it gives CASSPDRDLNGYTF.

The CDR3 coding sequence is TGTGCCAGCAGCGTAGGGGCAGGGGGGAACTATGGCTACACCTTC. Protein product: CASSVGAGGNYGYTF. J is TRBJ1-2 and V is TRBV9; 7 bases fit TRBD1. J gave up 2 bases and V 0 bases, and 4 bases lay outside the gene matches. CDR1 and CDR2 from the germline V gene are SGDLS and YYNGEE. The CDR3 has 15 amino acids.

The V gene is TRBV4-3, the J gene TRBJ1-1; 10 bases agree with TRBD1. This CDR3 comprises 15 residues. With V trimmed by 0 bases and J by 6 bases, 4 bases remained unmatched. Germline CDR1 reads LGHNA; CDR2 reads YSLEER. The CDR3 loop is CASSQETGGNPEAFF. The CDR3 bases are TGCGCCAGCAGCCAAGAGACAGGGGGCAATCCTGAAGCTTTCTTT.

This clone showed up just a few times. Distinct nucleotide sequences in the sample also encode this CDR3. The J gene is TRBJ1-2, the V gene TRBV7-3; 8 bases agree with TRBD1. The CDR3 spans 14 residues. V lost 0 bases and J lost 4; bases outside the gene matches: 1. Looked up from germline, CDR1 is SGHTA and CDR2 is FQGTGA. The CDR3 DNA reads as TGTGCCAGCAGCTTAACCGGACAGGGCTATGGCTACACCTTC. Its protein product is CASSLTGQGYGYTF.

This chain connects TRBV4-1 to TRBJ2-1; possibly TRBD2 for D (5 bases). This CDR3 comprises 17 residues. Germline CDR1 MGHRA, CDR2 YSYEKL. V lost 0 bases and J 3 bases, leaving 15 bases between the germline ends. The CDR3 bases are TGCGCCAGCAGCCAAGAGGAGTCGGGGTTGGTCTACAATGAGCAGTTCTTC. Translating gives CASSQEESGLVYNEQFF.

The chain joins TRBV7-8 to TRBJ2-6; D is uncertain. CDR1 is SGHVS and CDR2 is FQNEAQ in the germline V gene. The V end lost 5 bases, the J end lost 5 bases, and 19 bases lay between the germline ends. This CDR3 has 17 residues. The CDR3 protein is CASSARYPQSRANVLTF. The CDR3 DNA reads as TGTGCCAGCAGCGCCCGTTACCCACAAAGTCGGGCCAACGTCCTGACTTTC.

The chain is built from TRBV7-9 and TRBJ1-2; the match to TRBD1 covers 8 bases. The CDR3 is made up of 17 amino acids. With 1 base clipped from V and 2 bases from J, the junction kept 9 bases outside the gene matches. Germline CDR1 reads SEHNR; CDR2 reads FQNEAQ (reference sequence). The CDR3 loop reads CASSLVNRGNLNYGYTF. The DNA for the CDR3 is TGTGCCAGCAGCTTAGTTAACAGGGGGAATTTAAACTATGGCTACACCTTC. The whole variable domain, remainder taken from reference TRBV7-9 and TRBJ1-2, is DTGVSQNPRHKITKRGQNVTFRCDPISEHNRLYWYRQTLGQGPEFLTYFQNEAQLEKSRLLSDRFSAERPKGSFSTLEIQRTEQGDSAMYLCASSLVNRGNLNYGYTFGSGTRLTVV.

The genes are TRBV9 and TRBJ1-2; D is undetermined. CDR3 length equals 16 residues. Trimming took 0 bases from V and 0 from J, leaving 12 bases between them. The germline CDR1 and CDR2 sequences are SGDLS and YYNGEE. CDR3 protein: CASSVASGKTNYGYTF. CDR3 bases: TGTGCCAGCAGCGTAGCTTCAGGAAAAACTAACTATGGCTACACCTTC.

The rearrangement uses TRBV6-6 and TRBJ2-7; D call uncertain. The CDR3 length is 14 residues. Germline CDR1 and CDR2: MNHNY and SVGAGI (reference sequence). V lost 6 bases, J lost 0 bases, and 12 bases lay in between. The CDR3 nucleotides are TGTGCCAGCAGCAACACAGCTAGCTCCTACGAGCAGTACGTC. It specifies CASSNTASSYEQYV.

The chain has TRBV2 and TRBJ2-1; D remains ambiguous. The CDR3 spans 14 residues. CDR1 and CDR2 from the germline V gene are SNHLY and FYNNEI. V was shortened by 7 bases and J by 0 bases, with 10 bases between the two germline ends. The CDR3 protein is CASKGVDSYNEQFF. The CDR3 DNA is TGTGCCAGCAAAGGAGTCGACTCCTACAATGAGCAGTTCTTC.

The CDR3 sequence: CSVEDHTGWANTEAFF. The CDR3 DNA reads TGCAGCGTTGAAGATCATACAGGGTGGGCCAACACTGAAGCTTTCTTT. The chain links TRBV29-1 to TRBJ1-1; a weak D match, TRBD1 (6 bases). The CDR3 is 16 residues long. Trimming took 0 bases from V and 2 from J, leaving 16 bases between them. Germline-derived CDR1 and CDR2 are SQVTM and ANQGSEA. The variable domain in full, completed from reference TRBV29-1 and TRBJ1-1, reads SAVISQKPSRDICQRGTSLTIQCQVDSQVTMMFWYRQQPGQSLTLIATANQGSEATYESGFVIDKFPISRPNLTFSTLTVSNMSPEDSSIYLCSVEDHTGWANTEAFFGQGTRLTVV.

The chain has TRBV5-4 and TRBJ2-7; D is perhaps TRBD2 (5 bases). The V end lost 4 bases, the J end lost 5 bases, and 16 bases lay between the germline ends. Per the germline V gene, CDR1 is SGHNT and CDR2 is YYREEE (reference sequence). The CDR3 loop spans 14 amino acids. The CDR3 nucleotides are TGTGCCAGCAGCATATCGGACTCCCCTGACGAGCAGTACGTC. Its translation: CASSISDSPDEQYV.

This clone occurred a few times. V usage is TRBV2 and J usage is TRBJ1-6; a possible D gene is TRBD1 (5 bases). CDR3 length: 16 amino acids. V gave up 1 base and J gave up 7 bases, with 14 bases separating them. Germline V gene lookup returns CDR1 SNHLY and CDR2 FYNNEI. The CDR3 DNA is TGTGCCAGCAGTGAAGGGGGGGGGACTTGGAATTCACCCCTCCACTTT. Encoded protein: CASSEGGGTWNSPLHF.